This entry is about one T cell receptor beta chain. The V and J ends lost 3 bases and 3 bases, in that order; junction bases with no gene match: 1. CDR1 and CDR2 from the germline V gene are LNHDA and SQIVND (reference sequence). CDR3 length equals 13 residues. These data originate in a study of control samples from healthy donors and cancer patients. Clones were read by immunoSEQ multiplex PCR, and TCRdb kept only the in-frame ones, dropping some. The data hold 150,000 to 180,000 clones, with 94% observed a single time. The receptor comes from a man in his forties or fifties in good health. The rearrangement uses TRBV19 and TRBJ1-1, with TRBD1 matching 7 bases. Sequencing was performed on blood. The CDR3 loop is CASSMGTDTEAFF. The CDR3 DNA follows: TGTGCCAGTAGTATGGGGACAGACACTGAAGCTTTCTTT.